Shown below are 28 T cell receptor beta chains from a single sample sequenced in a study of shared clonotypes between healthy human individuals. Data came from immunoSEQ multiplex PCR; TCRdb stores just in-frame clones and leaves some out. The table lists about 510,000 clones, approximately 79% of them singletons. The material sequenced was PBMCs. These receptors originate from a woman in her thirties or forties in good health. Some clones in this sample may be carry-over from other donors' samples.

The chain uses TRBV11-2 and TRBJ2-1; perhaps TRBD2 as D (5 bases). CDR1 is SGHAT, CDR2 FQNNGV, per germline. The length of the CDR3 is 15 residues. Trimming cost V 5 bases and J 4 bases, with 15 bases left between them. Here the CDR3 reads CASSIRLTEYNEQFF. The CDR3 nucleotides read TGTGCCAGCAGCATTCGACTAACGGAATACAATGAGCAGTTCTTC.

This chain links TRBV5-4 with TRBJ1-2; 8 nucleotides agree with TRBD1. The CDR3 has 16 amino acids. Germline V lookup: CDR1 SGHNT, CDR2 YYREEE (reference sequence). J lost 2 bases, V lost 4 bases, and 10 bases had no gene match. The CDR3 nucleotides read TGTGCCAGCAGCCCCCCTCGACAGGGGTCGAACTATGGCTACACCTTC. It codes for CASSPPRQGSNYGYTF.

The gene calls are TRBV7-2 and TRBJ2-7; 14 bases agree with TRBD2. CDR3 length: 14 residues. The germline CDR1 and CDR2 sequences are SGHTA and FQGNSA. J lost 7 bases, V lost 3 bases, and 2 bases had no gene match. This chain's CDR3 is CASSFRTSGREQYF. The CDR3 DNA reads as TGTGCCAGCAGCTTCCGGACTAGCGGGAGGGAGCAGTACTTC.

The chain combines TRBV7-2 with TRBJ2-2; D gene ambiguous. V shed 5 bases and J shed 3 bases, with 10 bases lying between them. Per the germline V gene, CDR1 is SGHTA and CDR2 is FQGNSA. This CDR3 has 14 amino acids. CDR3 coding DNA: TGTGCCAGCAGCCAAACAGTGCACACCGGGGAGCTGTTTTTT. It yields the protein CASSQTVHTGELFF. Full variable domain (rest looked up from reference TRBV7-2 and TRBJ2-2): GAGVSQSPSNKVTEKGKDVELRCDPISGHTALYWYRQSLGQGLEFLIYFQGNSAPDKSGLPSDRFSAERTGGSVSTLTIQRTQQEDSAVYLCASSQTVHTGELFFGEGSRLTVL.

The chain carries TRBV6-6 and TRBJ2-5; no definite D call. The J call is doubtful: the DNA matches TRBJ2-7 better. Germline assignment: CDR1 MNHNY and CDR2 SVGAGI (reference sequence). The CDR3 covers 12 residues. The CDR3: CASSPHRDEQYF. The CDR3 DNA follows: TGTGCCAGCAGCCCCCACCGTGACGAGCAGTACTTC.

The gene calls are TRBV5-6 and TRBJ2-1, with 7 bases that match TRBD1. The CDR3 runs to 13 residues. The trim removed 4 bases at V and 6 bases at J, leaving 4 bases unmatched. Germline V gives CDR1 SGHDT, CDR2 YYEEEE. Here the CDR3 DNA reads TGTGCCAGCAGCACGGGACAGCTCAATGAGCAGTTCTTC. This sequence encodes CASSTGQLNEQFF.

The CDR3 nucleotides are TGTGCCAGCAGCGCGATGGGGGAGCCCAATCAGCCCCAGCATTTT. It encodes CASSAMGEPNQPQHF. The rearrangement uses TRBV7-8 and TRBJ1-5; a weak D match, TRBD1 (5 bases). The germline V gene has CDR1 SGHVS and CDR2 FQNEAQ. Trimming took off 5 bases at V and 3 bases at J, with 14 bases between the two ends. The CDR3 extends over 15 amino acids.

The chain employs TRBV19 and TRBJ2-2; the match to TRBD2 covers 10 bases. Germline V gene data show CDR1 as LNHDA and CDR2 as SQIVND (reference sequence). V shed 4 bases and J 1 base; nucleotides not matched to a gene: 3. The CDR3 is 16 amino acids. CDR3: CASSTGLAVNTGELFF. CDR3 DNA: TGTGCCAGTAGTACCGGACTAGCGGTGAACACCGGGGAGCTGTTTTTT. Using reference TRBV19 and TRBJ2-2 for the parts outside the CDR3, the full variable domain is DGGITQSPKYLFRKEGQNVTLSCEQNLNHDAMYWYRQDPGQGLRLIYYSQIVNDFQKGDIAEGYSVSREKKESFPLTVTSAQKNPTAFYLCASSTGLAVNTGELFFGEGSRLTVL.

On this clone itself: The sample contains more than one DNA sequence encoding this CDR3. The V gene is TRBV11-2, the J gene TRBJ2-3, with a weak D call TRBD1 (5 bases). Germline V gene data show CDR1 as SGHAT and CDR2 as FQNNGV. This CDR3 has 13 amino acids. Trimming removed 2 bases from V and 4 bases from J, with 7 bases in between. The CDR3 region is CASSLQGSDTQYF. The CDR3 nucleotides are TGTGCCAGCAGCTTACAGGGTTCAGATACGCAGTATTTT. Using reference TRBV11-2 and TRBJ2-3 for the parts outside the CDR3, the full variable domain is EAGVAQSPRYKIIEKRQSVAFWCNPISGHATLYWYQQILGQGPKLLIQFQNNGVVDDSQLPKDRFSAERLKGVDSTLKIQPAKLEDSAVYLCASSLQGSDTQYFGPGTRLTVL.

The genes are TRBV5-1 and TRBJ2-5; D tentatively fits TRBD1 or TRBD2 (5 bases each). Germline-derived CDR1 and CDR2 are SGHRS and YFSETQ. CDR3 length: 14 amino acids. V was clipped by 0 bases and J by 5 bases, with 11 bases between them. CDR3 residues: CASSLGGMRETQYF. CDR3 in DNA: TGCGCCAGCAGCTTGGGGGGGATGCGGGAGACCCAGTACTTC.

The chain recombines TRBV19 with TRBJ2-1; D perhaps matches TRBD2 (6 bases). V gave up 7 bases and J gave up 5 bases, with 12 bases separating them. The V gene's germline CDR1 is LNHDA and CDR2 SQIVND (reference sequence). This CDR3 region has 13 residues. CDR3 DNA sequence: TGTGCCAGTAAGGTGGAGGGGCACAATGAGCAGTTCTTC. It yields the protein CASKVEGHNEQFF.

This rearrangement joins TRBV15 to TRBJ1-4; D remains unclear. The germline gives CDR1 LNHNV, CDR2 YYDKDF (reference sequence). Deletions cut 0 bases from V and 5 bases from J, with 10 bases between. This CDR3 comprises 15 residues. CDR3 DNA sequence: TGTGCCACCAGCAGAGATCGGATGGAGAATGAAAAACTGTTTTTT. Its translation: CATSRDRMENEKLFF. Complete variable domain (other parts from reference TRBV15 and TRBJ1-4): DAMVIQNPRYQVTQFGKPVTLSCSQTLNHNVMYWYQQKSSQAPKLLFHYYDKDFNNEADTPDNFQSRRPNTSFCFLDIRSPGLGDTAMYLCATSRDRMENEKLFFGSGTQLSVL.

The chain has TRBV28 and TRBJ1-2, with a weak D call TRBD1 (5 bases). Between the trimmed V and J ends, which lost 6 bases and 3 bases, there was a span of 14 bases. CDR1 is MDHEN, CDR2 SYDVKM, per germline. This CDR3 has 14 amino acids. DNA of the CDR3: TGTGCCAGCAGCCCCCGGTGGGGCGACTATGGCTACACCTTC. Its translation is CASSPRWGDYGYTF.

The chain joins TRBV5-1 to TRBJ2-7; 7 bases match TRBD1. CDR1 and CDR2 from the germline V gene are SGHRS and YFSETQ. Unmatched junction bases numbered 10, after V lost 4 bases and J lost 0 bases. CDR3 length: 16 residues. The CDR3 DNA reads TGCGCCAGCAGCCCTCAGGGGGATTCAAGCTCCTACGAGCAGTACTTC. It encodes CASSPQGDSSSYEQYF.

This clone was picked up a small number of times. This chain joins TRBV10-2 and TRBJ1-3; D remains unclear. This CDR3 contains 15 residues. Deletions cut 2 bases from V and 0 bases from J, with 8 bases between. The germline V gene has CDR1 WSHSY and CDR2 SAAADI. CDR3 loop: CASSERISSGNTIYF. The CDR3 coding sequence is TGCGCCAGCAGTGAGCGGATAAGCTCTGGAAACACCATATATTTT.

The CDR3 loop reads CASSQESGGSEQYF. The CDR3 DNA reads TGTGCCAGCAGCCAGGAATCGGGAGGCTCCGAGCAGTACTTC. The rearrangement uses TRBV7-2 and TRBJ2-7, with TRBD2 matching over 7 bases. The CDR3 is 14 residues long. Germline V CDR1 and CDR2: SGHTA, FQGNSA. With 5 bases clipped from V and 6 bases from J, the junction kept 10 bases outside the gene matches.

The J gene is TRBJ2-2, the V gene TRBV19; D is ambiguous. Germline V gene lookup returns CDR1 LNHDA and CDR2 SQIVND (reference sequence). Trimming took 5 bases from V and 8 from J, leaving 15 bases between them. CDR3 length: 14 amino acids. The CDR3, as DNA: TGTGCCAGTAGTCATCTTATAGGCGCGGGGGAGCTGTTTTTT. It is translated as CASSHLIGAGELFF.

The CDR3 here is CASRGASNEQYF. The CDR3 bases are TGCGCCAGCAGAGGGGCAAGCAACGAGCAGTACTTC. The chain joins TRBV5-1 to TRBJ2-7; D is perhaps TRBD1 (5 bases). V was cut by 5 bases and J by 5 bases, with 11 bases left in between. The CDR3 loop spans 12 amino acids. The V gene's germline CDR1 is SGHRS and CDR2 YFSETQ.

V gene TRBV30 combines with J gene TRBJ2-3; D gene ambiguous. The V gene lost 0 bases and the J gene lost 2 bases, with 12 bases spanning the gap. The CDR3 consists of 15 residues. The germline gives CDR1 GTSNPN, CDR2 SVGIG (reference sequence). The CDR3 reads CAWSVKGGHTDTQYF. CDR3 nucleotide sequence: TGTGCCTGGAGTGTAAAGGGTGGCCACACAGATACGCAGTATTTT.

V is TRBV19 and J is TRBJ2-1; TRBD2 agrees at 9 bases. Germline values: CDR1 LNHDA, CDR2 SQIVND (reference sequence). With 9 bases clipped from V and 4 bases from J, the junction kept 7 bases outside the gene matches. The CDR3 is 14 residues long. This chain's CDR3 is CASTPTSGYNEQFF. CDR3 in DNA: TGTGCCAGCACCCCTACTAGCGGGTACAATGAGCAGTTCTTC.

This sequence joins TRBV7-9 and TRBJ2-3, with 7 bases aligning to TRBD2. After removal of 5 bases from V and 0 bases from J, the junction contained 11 bases not matched to a gene. The CDR3 runs 17 residues. Germline V gene sequence: CDR1 SEHNR, CDR2 FQNEAQ (reference sequence). CDR3 coding DNA: TGTGCCAGCAGCCCCCGGGAGACTAGCCCAAGCACAGATACGCAGTATTTT. Translation: CASSPRETSPSTDTQYF.

V is TRBV19 and J is TRBJ2-1; D remains unclear. The CDR3 length is 13 residues. The germline gives CDR1 LNHDA, CDR2 SQIVND (reference sequence). V was clipped by 6 bases and J by 5 bases, with 11 bases between them. The CDR3 nucleotides are TGTGCCAGTAGCCCCGACGGACACAATGAGCAGTTCTTC. This encodes CASSPDGHNEQFF.

This rearrangement joins TRBV5-1 to TRBJ2-1, with 7 bases matching TRBD2. Germline CDR1 and CDR2: SGHRS and YFSETQ. V shed 0 bases, J shed 7 bases, and the junction held 4 bases outside the gene matches. This CDR3 region has 14 residues. The CDR3 protein is CASSLDLADNEQFF. The CDR3 nucleotides are TGCGCCAGCAGCTTGGACCTAGCGGATAATGAGCAGTTCTTC. Supplemented by reference TRBV5-1 and TRBJ2-1, the full variable domain reads KAGVTQTPRYLIKTRGQQVTLSCSPISGHRSVSWYQQTPGQGLQFLFEYFSETQRNKGNFPGRFSGRQFSNSRSEMNVSTLELGDSALYLCASSLDLADNEQFFGPGTRLTVL.

This chain connects TRBV7-9 to TRBJ1-4; unclear D gene. Germline CDR1 and CDR2: SEHNR and FQNEAQ (reference sequence). CDR3 size: 15 residues. V dropped 1 base and J dropped 3 bases, with 9 bases sitting between them. The CDR3 DNA follows: TGTGCCAGCAGCTTAGGTATCACCCCTAATGAAAAACTGTTTTTT. It specifies CASSLGITPNEKLFF.

The chain combines TRBV2 with TRBJ2-7; TRBD1 matches 10 bases. Trimming cost V 7 bases and J 7 bases; bases outside gene matches: 13. Germline CDR1 is SNHLY and CDR2 is FYNNEI. CDR3 size: 15 residues. The CDR3: CASIRARDRGGEQYF. The CDR3 coding sequence is TGTGCCAGCATTCGAGCCCGGGACAGGGGTGGGGAGCAGTACTTC.

The chain combines TRBV7-3 with TRBJ1-2; possibly TRBD1 for D (5 bases). In germline, CDR1 is SGHTA, CDR2 FQGTGA. V shed 2 bases and J shed 7 bases, with 14 bases lying between them. The CDR3 runs to 14 residues. CDR3 nucleotide sequence: TGTGCCAGCAGCTTACAGGGAGACAGAGGTGGCTACACCTTC. Encoded protein: CASSLQGDRGGYTF.

This sequence joins TRBV28 and TRBJ1-3, with a tentative D call TRBD1 (5 bases). The CDR3 length is 14 residues. V was shortened by 10 bases and J by 0 bases, with 13 bases between the two germline ends. Per germline, CDR1 MDHEN and CDR2 SYDVKM. The CDR3 bases are TGTGCCACATCGGGACTCCACTCTGGAAACACCATATATTTT. Its translation is CATSGLHSGNTIYF.

J is TRBJ2-7 and V is TRBV7-9; D is unclear. The CDR3 length is 12 residues. Looked up from germline, CDR1 is SEHNR and CDR2 is FQNEAQ (reference sequence). V lost 1 base, J lost 6 bases, and 7 bases lay in between. The CDR3 protein is CASSLDLVEQYF. CDR3 nucleotide sequence: TGTGCCAGCAGCTTAGACCTGGTCGAGCAGTACTTC.